These T cell receptor beta chains were read from a single sample in a study of T cell changes during pregnancy in multiple sclerosis. Clones were read by immunoSEQ multiplex PCR, and TCRdb kept only the in-frame ones, dropping some. The data hold around 78,000 clones, with just over 90% observed a single time. This specimen was peripheral blood, taken in the second trimester of pregnancy. These receptors were obtained from a female donor with multiple sclerosis, enrolled in a pregnancy study. CDR3s include the opening cysteine and the closing phenylalanine or tryptophan. The D gene is left open where the match is weak. Where a row states a size, it is once, few, many or the class of an expanded clone; other rows omit it.

clone_size d_call j_call v_call cdr3_aa cdr3_nt
. . TRBJ1-4 TRBV21-1 CARTTRQGGEKLFF TGTGCCAGAACCACACGACAGGGGGGCGAAAAACTGTTTTTT
. . TRBJ1-3 TRBV6-5 CASLDSHSGNTIYF TGTGCCAGCCTGGACAGCCACTCTGGAAACACCATATATTTT
. . TRBJ1-3 TRBV29-1 CSVGVEGNTIYF TGCAGCGTTGGAGTGGAGGGAAACACCATATATTTT
few TRBD1 TRBJ1-2 TRBV7-2 CASSPGGQGRRGYTF TGTGCCAGCAGCCCCGGGGGACAGGGGAGGAGAGGCTACACCTTC
. TRBD1 TRBJ1-1 TRBV7-9 CASSLGRTGGSDTEAFF TGTGCCAGCAGCTTAGGAAGAACAGGGGGGTCAGACACTGAAGCTTTCTTT
. . TRBJ2-3 TRBV9 CASSGDLVIRTDTQYF TGTGCCAGCAGCGGGGACTTAGTAATACGCACAGATACGCAGTATTTT
. TRBD2 TRBJ2-7 TRBV7-3 CASSSPTGGYEQYF TGTGCCAGCAGCTCCCCGACCGGGGGGTACGAGCAGTACTTC
once TRBD1 TRBJ2-5 TRBV10-3 CAIATGKETQYF TGTGCCATAGCGACAGGGAAAGAGACCCAGTACTTC
. TRBD2 TRBJ2-1 TRBV14 CASSGGAGGLYEQFF TGTGCCAGCAGCGGCGGTGCGGGGGGGCTCTATGAGCAGTTCTTC
many TRBD2 TRBJ2-2 TRBV4-2 CASSQEGTSAAGELFF TGTGCCAGCAGCCAAGAAGGGACTAGCGCTGCCGGGGAGCTGTTTTTT
. . TRBJ2-7 TRBV5-1 CASSQGTTNYEQYF TGCGCCAGCAGCCAGGGGACAACTAATTACGAGCAGTACTTC
. . TRBJ2-2 TRBV6-5 CASKDSNTGELFF TGTGCCAGCAAAGACTCAAACACCGGGGAGCTGTTTTTT
. . TRBJ1-1 TRBV13 CASSSRTTNTEAFF TGTGCCAGCAGCTCACGGACAACGAACACTGAAGCTTTCTTT
. . TRBJ1-1 TRBV10-3 CAISGTSRGDTEAFF TGTGCCATCAGCGGGACATCGAGAGGGGACACTGAAGCTTTCTTT
. . TRBJ2-2 TRBV6-1 CASSEVAGGITGELFF TGTGCCAGCAGTGAAGTTGCAGGGGGGATAACCGGGGAGCTGTTTTTT
. TRBD1 TRBJ2-7 TRBV14 CASSLGTGGYDF TGTGCCAGCAGCCTCGGGACAGGGGGCTATGACTTC
once TRBD1 TRBJ2-1 TRBV5-6 CASTGTGGHNEQFF TGTGCCAGCACCGGGACAGGGGGCCACAATGAGCAGTTCTTC
. TRBD1 TRBJ2-1 TRBV7-9 CASSLFGTGSGNEQFF TGTGCCAGCAGCTTATTCGGGACAGGGTCCGGGAATGAGCAGTTCTTC
. . TRBJ2-7 TRBV6-5 CASGLPFYEQYF TGTGCCAGCGGCTTGCCTTTCTACGAGCAGTACTTC
. . TRBJ2-2 TRBV5-1 CASILDRTENTGELFF TGCGCCAGCATCCTGGACCGGACAGAGAACACCGGGGAGCTGTTTTTT
. TRBD1 TRBJ2-1 TRBV5-4 CASSPRDRSSYNEQFF TGTGCCAGCAGTCCCCGGGACAGGTCGTCCTACAATGAGCAGTTCTTC
. TRBD1 TRBJ1-2 TRBV9 CASSARDRGGEGYTF TGTGCCAGCAGCGCCAGGGACAGGGGAGGCGAAGGCTACACCTTC
. TRBD2 TRBJ2-7 TRBV7-3 CASSPWEGGEQYF TGTGCCAGCAGCCCTTGGGAGGGCGGGGAGCAGTACTTC
. . TRBJ2-4 TRBV15 CATSRATAAKIQYF TGTGCCACCAGCAGAGCGACCGCGGCCAAAATTCAGTACTTC
. TRBD1 TRBJ1-4 TRBV2 CASRGGQGGNEKLFF TGTGCCAGCAGGGGGGGACAGGGAGGTAATGAAAAACTGTTTTTT
. . TRBJ1-2 TRBV5-8 CASSSLTGANYGYTF TGTGCCAGCAGCTCCCTCACGGGGGCTAACTATGGCTACACCTTC
. TRBD1 TRBJ1-2 TRBV18 CASSQWTGPNYGYTF TGTGCCAGCTCACAATGGACAGGGCCTAACTATGGCTACACCTTC
. . TRBJ1-1 TRBV7-6 CASSLAGAGTEAFF TGTGCCAGCAGCTTAGCGGGGGCGGGCACTGAAGCTTTCTTT
. TRBD2 TRBJ2-3 TRBV27 CASSLRGGLHTQYF TGTGCCAGCAGTTTGCGGGGGGGCCTACATACGCAGTATTTT
. TRBD2 TRBJ2-5 TRBV5-1 CASSFIAGVQETQYF TGCGCCAGCAGCTTTATAGCGGGGGTCCAAGAGACCCAGTACTTC
once . TRBJ2-1 TRBV15 CATSRVGTPQNEQFF TGTGCCACCAGCAGAGTAGGGACACCCCAAAATGAGCAGTTCTTC
. TRBD1 TRBJ2-7 TRBV10-3 CAISAGDRGSEQYF TGTGCCATCAGTGCGGGGGACAGGGGATCCGAGCAGTACTTC
. . TRBJ2-5 TRBV5-1 CASSPPDGEETQYF TGCGCCAGCAGCCCCCCAGACGGAGAAGAGACCCAGTACTTC
. TRBD1 TRBJ1-1 TRBV5-4 CASRPGTGGSEAFF TGTGCCAGCAGGCCCGGGACAGGGGGATCTGAAGCTTTCTTT
. TRBD1 TRBJ2-7 TRBV5-1 CASSFGGTGGLEQYF TGCGCCAGCAGCTTCGGGGGGACAGGGGGACTGGAGCAGTACTTC
. . TRBJ2-2 TRBV7-6 CASSSVEAGELFF TGTGCCAGCAGCTCCGTAGAAGCCGGGGAGCTGTTTTTT
. TRBD1 TRBJ1-3 TRBV18 CASSPTDRGNTIYF TGTGCCAGCTCACCGACGGACAGGGGAAACACCATATATTTT
few . TRBJ1-1 TRBV5-1 CASSLETGTEAFF TGCGCCAGCAGCTTGGAGACAGGCACTGAAGCTTTCTTT
. . TRBJ2-3 TRBV9 CASSDGTHSTDTQYF TGTGCCAGCAGCGACGGGACTCACTCCACAGATACGCAGTATTTT
. . TRBJ2-3 TRBV15 CATSRVGGADTQYF TGTGCCACCAGCAGAGTGGGGGGTGCAGATACGCAGTATTTT
. TRBD2 TRBJ2-7 TRBV18 CASSPPGTSGIEQYF TGTGCCAGCTCACCACCGGGGACTAGCGGGATCGAGCAGTACTTC
. . TRBJ1-2 TRBV9 CASSRGGTSYGYTF TGTGCCAGCAGCAGGGGGGGGACGAGCTATGGCTACACCTTC
few . TRBJ1-1 TRBV9 CASSVQAGMNTEAFF TGTGCCAGCAGCGTACAGGCAGGGATGAACACTGAAGCTTTCTTT
. TRBD2 TRBJ2-3 TRBV9 CASSNRGGPSTDTQYF TGTGCCAGCAGCAACCGCGGGGGGCCAAGCACAGATACGCAGTATTTT
. TRBD1 TRBJ2-1 TRBV7-8 CASSTSRDRYNEQFF TGTGCCAGCAGCACAAGCCGGGACAGGTACAATGAGCAGTTCTTC
. TRBD2 TRBJ2-7 TRBV4-1 CASSLVSGSSYEQYF TGCGCCAGCAGCCTAGTTAGCGGGAGCTCCTACGAGCAGTACTTC
. . TRBJ2-7 TRBV9 CASSPRDSYEQYF TGTGCCAGCAGCCCCAGGGATTCCTACGAGCAGTACTTC
. TRBD1 TRBJ2-3 TRBV13 CASSSPGQGAIDTQYF TGTGCCAGCAGCTCCCCTGGGCAGGGGGCCATAGATACGCAGTATTTT
. TRBD2 TRBJ2-3 TRBV6-5 CASSQRGWDTQYF TGTGCCAGCAGCCAGCGGGGGTGGGATACGCAGTATTTT
. . TRBJ2-5 TRBV10-2 CASSESWGRETQYF TGCGCCAGCAGTGAGTCGTGGGGGCGGGAGACCCAGTACTTC
. TRBD1 TRBJ2-3 TRBV5-6 CASSFEQGAPLGVDTQYF TGTGCCAGCAGCTTCGAACAGGGGGCCCCCCTGGGGGTAGATACGCAGTATTTT
. TRBD1 TRBJ1-1 TRBV11-1 CASTLQAGGISTEAFF TGTGCCAGCACCCTACAAGCAGGGGGCATTTCGACTGAAGCTTTCTTT
. . TRBJ1-5 TRBV27 CASSLGGSNQPQHF TGTGCCAGCAGTTTGGGGGGGAGCAATCAGCCCCAGCATTTT
. TRBD1 TRBJ2-3 TRBV6-6 CASTDREYTDTQYF TGTGCCAGCACAGACAGGGAATACACAGATACGCAGTATTTT
. . TRBJ2-5 TRBV5-1 CASSLQGTHNPQETQYF TGCGCCAGCAGCTTGCAGGGAACCCATAACCCCCAAGAGACCCAGTACTTC
. . TRBJ1-4 TRBV5-1 CASSATRAPNEKLFF TGCGCCAGCAGCGCGACCAGGGCCCCTAATGAAAAACTGTTTTTT
. . TRBJ2-6 TRBV2 CASSEFRATGANVLTF TGTGCCAGCAGTGAATTCAGGGCGACTGGGGCCAACGTCCTGACTTTC
. TRBD2 TRBJ2-1 TRBV5-1 CASSLTSSGGYNEQFF TGCGCCAGCAGCTTGACCTCTAGCGGGGGGTACAATGAGCAGTTCTTC
. . TRBJ1-5 TRBV6-1 CASSKQVDGNQPQHF TGTGCCAGCAGTAAACAGGTTGACGGGAATCAGCCCCAGCATTTT